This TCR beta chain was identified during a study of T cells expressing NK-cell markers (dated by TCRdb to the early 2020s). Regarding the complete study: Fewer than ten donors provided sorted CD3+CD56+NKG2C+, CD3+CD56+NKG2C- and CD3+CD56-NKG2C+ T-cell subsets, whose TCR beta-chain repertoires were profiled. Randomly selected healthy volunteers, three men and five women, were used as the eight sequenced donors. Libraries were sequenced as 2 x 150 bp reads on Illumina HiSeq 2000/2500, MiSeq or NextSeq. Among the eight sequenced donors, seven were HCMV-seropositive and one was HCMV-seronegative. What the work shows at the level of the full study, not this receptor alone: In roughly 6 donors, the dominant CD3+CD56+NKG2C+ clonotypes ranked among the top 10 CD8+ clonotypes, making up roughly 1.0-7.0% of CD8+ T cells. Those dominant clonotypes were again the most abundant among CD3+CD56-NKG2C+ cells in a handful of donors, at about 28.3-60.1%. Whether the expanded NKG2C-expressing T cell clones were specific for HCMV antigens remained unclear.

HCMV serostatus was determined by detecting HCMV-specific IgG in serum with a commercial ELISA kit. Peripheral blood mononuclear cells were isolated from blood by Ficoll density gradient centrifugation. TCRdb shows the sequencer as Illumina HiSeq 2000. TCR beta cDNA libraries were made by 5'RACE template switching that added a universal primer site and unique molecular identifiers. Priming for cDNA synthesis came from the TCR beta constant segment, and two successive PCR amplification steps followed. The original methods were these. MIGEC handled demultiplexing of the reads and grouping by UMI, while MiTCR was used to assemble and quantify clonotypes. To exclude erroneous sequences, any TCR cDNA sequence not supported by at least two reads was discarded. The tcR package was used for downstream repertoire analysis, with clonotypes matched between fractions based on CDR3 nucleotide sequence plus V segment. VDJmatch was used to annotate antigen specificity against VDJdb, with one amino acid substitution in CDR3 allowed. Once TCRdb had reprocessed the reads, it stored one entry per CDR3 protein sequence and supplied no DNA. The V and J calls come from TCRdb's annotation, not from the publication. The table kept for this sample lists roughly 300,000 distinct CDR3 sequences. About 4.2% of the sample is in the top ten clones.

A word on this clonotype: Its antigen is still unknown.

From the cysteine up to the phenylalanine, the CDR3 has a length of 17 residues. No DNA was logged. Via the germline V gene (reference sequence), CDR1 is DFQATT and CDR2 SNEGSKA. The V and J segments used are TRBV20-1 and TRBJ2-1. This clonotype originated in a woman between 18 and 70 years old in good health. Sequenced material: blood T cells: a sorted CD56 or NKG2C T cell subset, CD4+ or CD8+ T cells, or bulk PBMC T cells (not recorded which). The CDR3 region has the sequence CSANGQTGAGIYNEQFF.